The clone carrying this T cell receptor (beta chain) showed up just once. Trimming took 2 bases from V and 6 from J; bases not matched to a gene: 5. The CDR3 spans 15 residues. Germline lookup yields CDR1 SNHLY and CDR2 FYNNEI. The assay was immunoSEQ multiplex PCR, and TCRdb's table has in-frame clones only and misses some. This repertoire shows roughly 54,000 clones, around 84% found once; its top ten account for 28%. This entry comes from a study of blood T cell repertoires in COVID-19. At the level of the study: The study drew acute and convalescent COVID-19 samples from the United States, Italy and Spain.

The TCR sequence derives from a human donor in a cohort sampled during active COVID-19. What was sequenced was peripheral blood. V and J are TRBV2 and TRBJ2-7, with 12 nucleotides matching TRBD2. The CDR3 coding sequence is TGTGCCAGCAGTGAATGGACTAGCGGGAAGGGCGAGCAGTACTTC. It specifies CASSEWTSGKGEQYF.